A single sample is the source of the 25 T cell receptor beta chains below, sequenced in a study of cytomegalovirus exposure and HLA in healthy donors. PCR employed 60 Vbeta and 13 Jbeta primers. The repertoire was sequenced with immunoSEQ multiplex PCR; TCRdb's copy has only in-frame clones and lacks some. Found here are about 130,000 clones, about 66% of them singletons; the top ten hold under 2%. Input material: PBMCs. Source of these receptors: a human donor in good health.

The chain joins TRBV5-1 to TRBJ1-5; no clear D. This CDR3 has 15 amino acids. The V gene's germline CDR1 is SGHRS and CDR2 YFSETQ. Trimming took off 0 bases at V and 1 base at J, with 8 bases between the two ends. CDR3 region: CASSLAGSSNQPQHF. As DNA, the CDR3 is TGCGCCAGCAGCTTGGCGGGGTCAAGCAATCAGCCCCAGCATTTT.

The chain employs TRBV7-2 and TRBJ2-7; 10 nucleotides line up with TRBD1. This CDR3 region has 15 residues. From germline, CDR1 is SGHTA and CDR2 FQGNSA. The V gene end was trimmed by 3 bases and the J gene end by 5 bases; junction bases not matched to a gene: 7. The CDR3 loop reads CASSFPTGGLNEQYF. Written as DNA, the CDR3 is TGTGCCAGCAGCTTCCCGACAGGGGGCCTAAACGAGCAGTACTTC. Filled out from reference TRBV7-2 and TRBJ2-7, the complete variable domain reads GAGVSQSPSNKVTEKGKDVELRCDPISGHTALYWYRQSLGQGLEFLIYFQGNSAPDKSGLPSDRFSAERTGGSVSTLTIQRTQQEDSAVYLCASSFPTGGLNEQYFGPGTRLTVT.

V and J are TRBV7-2 and TRBJ2-7; tentatively, D is TRBD2 (5 bases). Germline V gene sequence: CDR1 SGHTA, CDR2 FQGNSA. The CDR3 is made up of 15 amino acids. V dropped 2 bases and J dropped 5 bases, with 16 bases sitting between them. CDR3 DNA sequence: TGTGCCAGCAGCTTATTGGCGGACTCACCCAACGAGCAGTACTTC. It codes for CASSLLADSPNEQYF. Supplemented by reference TRBV7-2 and TRBJ2-7, the full variable domain reads GAGVSQSPSNKVTEKGKDVELRCDPISGHTALYWYRQSLGQGLEFLIYFQGNSAPDKSGLPSDRFSAERTGGSVSTLTIQRTQQEDSAVYLCASSLLADSPNEQYFGPGTRLTVT.

V and J are TRBV6-1 and TRBJ1-1; maybe TRBD1 (5 bases). The germline V gene encodes CDR1 MNHNS and CDR2 SASEGT. The ends were cut back, 1 base at V and 3 bases at J, with 9 bases in the middle. The CDR3 is 14 residues long. CDR3 sequence reads: CASSEVSGYTEAFF. The CDR3 DNA reads as TGTGCCAGCAGTGAAGTGTCAGGGTACACTGAAGCTTTCTTT.

J is TRBJ2-1 and V is TRBV25-1, with TRBD2 matching over 11 bases. This CDR3 contains 15 residues. J lost 3 bases, V lost 6 bases, and 4 bases had no gene match. CDR1 and CDR2 from the germline V gene are MGHDK and SYGVNS. The CDR3 region has the DNA TGTGCCAGCAGATCCGGGACTAGCGGCTACAATGAGCAGTTCTTC. Protein sequence: CASRSGTSGYNEQFF.

The J gene is TRBJ1-2, the V gene TRBV18; 9 positions match TRBD1. Germline V lookup: CDR1 KGHSH, CDR2 LQKENI. The V and J ends lost 1 base and 4 bases, in that order; junction bases with no gene match: 7. The CDR3 is 16 residues long. As DNA, the CDR3 is TGTGCCAGCTCACCACAAAGGGACAGGGTCAGCTATGGCTACACCTTC. Protein product: CASSPQRDRVSYGYTF.

The chain combines TRBV28 with TRBJ1-1; no clear D. CDR1 is MDHEN and CDR2 is SYDVKM in the germline V gene. V lost 4 bases and J 1 base, leaving 13 bases between the germline ends. CDR3 length: 15 amino acids. CDR3 nucleotide sequence: TGTGCCAGCAGTTCCTCCGGCGGCGGGAACACTGAAGCTTTCTTT. As protein: CASSSSGGGNTEAFF.

The V call is TRBV9, the J call TRBJ2-2, with no clear D. Germline CDR1 reads SGDLS; CDR2 reads YYNGEE. Trimming shortened V by 1 base and J by 2 bases, and 9 bases separated the two germline ends. The CDR3 consists of 15 residues. The CDR3 sequence: CASSVRDLNTGELFF. CDR3 nucleotide sequence: TGTGCCAGCAGCGTAAGAGATTTAAACACCGGGGAGCTGTTTTTT.

This clone was found a few times. V usage is TRBV9 and J usage is TRBJ2-3; maybe TRBD2 (6 bases). Per germline, CDR1 SGDLS and CDR2 YYNGEE. This CDR3 spans 15 amino acids. The V end lost 0 bases, the J end lost 1 base, and 9 bases lay between the germline ends. CDR3 bases: TGTGCCAGCAGCGTAGGGGCTAGCGGCACAGATACGCAGTATTTT. Encoded protein: CASSVGASGTDTQYF. Full variable domain (rest looked up from reference TRBV9 and TRBJ2-3): DSGVTQTPKHLITATGQRVTLRCSPRSGDLSVYWYQQSLDQGLQFLIQYYNGEERAKGNILERFSAQQFPDLHSELNLSSLELGDSALYFCASSVGASGTDTQYFGPGTRLTVL.

This chain uses TRBV5-1 with TRBJ1-1; D is undetermined. Trimming pared 5 bases from V and 7 bases from J, leaving 15 bases between. The CDR3 has 13 amino acids. CDR1 SGHRS and CDR2 YFSETQ come from the germline V gene. The CDR3 reads CASSYGEIREAFF. CDR3 bases: TGCGCCAGCAGTTATGGAGAGATCCGTGAAGCTTTCTTT.

The chain combines TRBV9 with TRBJ2-3; the match to TRBD2 covers 7 bases. V lost 0 bases to trimming and J lost 3 bases; unmatched junction nucleotides: 4. Germline-derived CDR1 and CDR2 are SGDLS and YYNGEE. The CDR3 length is 15 residues. CDR3 bases: TGTGCCAGCAGCGTAGATCTAGCGGATACAGATACGCAGTATTTT. Protein product: CASSVDLADTDTQYF.

The chain joins TRBV28 to TRBJ2-1; perhaps TRBD1 as D (5 bases). The CDR3 runs to 11 residues. Deletions cut 5 bases from V and 10 bases from J, with 9 bases between. Germline V gene data show CDR1 as MDHEN and CDR2 as SYDVKM. CDR3 sequence: CASSPGSEQFF. For the CDR3, the DNA is TGTGCCAGCAGTCCAGGGTCAGAGCAGTTCTTC.

The chain links TRBV7-9 to TRBJ2-4, with D possibly being TRBD2 (6 bases). CDR3 length equals 14 residues. Germline V gives CDR1 SEHNR, CDR2 FQNEAQ (reference sequence). V was cut by 8 bases and J by 4 bases, with 15 bases left in between. This chain's CDR3 is CASGAGYVKNIQYF. CDR3 DNA sequence: TGTGCCAGCGGGGCGGGATACGTTAAAAACATTCAGTACTTC.

Here the CDR3 reads CASSPQGLAANNEQFF. The CDR3 coding sequence is TGCGCCAGCAGCCCACAAGGACTAGCGGCCAACAATGAGCAGTTCTTC. This rearrangement joins TRBV4-1 to TRBJ2-1, with 10 nucleotides matching TRBD2. From germline, CDR1 is MGHRA and CDR2 YSYEKL. The trim removed 4 bases at V and 5 bases at J, leaving 8 bases unmatched. CDR3 length: 16 residues.

The chain recombines TRBV7-3 with TRBJ2-2; tentatively, D is TRBD1 (6 bases). The CDR3 loop spans 13 amino acids. Between the trimmed V and J ends, which lost 5 bases and 7 bases, there was a span of 11 bases. Germline CDR1 is SGHTA and CDR2 is FQGTGA. The CDR3, as DNA: TGTGCCAGCAGCCCTGTACAGGGCGGGGAGCTGTTTTTT. It encodes CASSPVQGGELFF.

This clone was detected only once. The chain uses TRBV7-9 and TRBJ2-5; D call uncertain. The CDR3 spans 14 residues. Germline V gives CDR1 SEHNR, CDR2 FQNEAQ (reference sequence). Trimming cost V 3 bases and J 5 bases, with 13 bases left between them. The CDR3 sequence is CASSLQSGLETQYF. CDR3 nucleotides: TGTGCCAGCAGCTTGCAATCGGGTTTGGAGACCCAGTACTTC.

The V call is TRBV29-1, the J call TRBJ2-7; D uncertain. V shed 5 bases and J shed 0 bases, with 11 bases lying between them. Germline V gene sequence: CDR1 SQVTM, CDR2 ANQGSEA. The CDR3 consists of 13 residues. CDR3: CSVRNLSSYEQYF. In DNA form, the CDR3 reads TGCAGCGTTCGAAACTTGAGCTCCTACGAGCAGTACTTC.

The chain carries TRBV18 and TRBJ2-5, with D perhaps TRBD1 (5 bases). CDR3 length: 15 residues. The germline V gene has CDR1 KGHSH and CDR2 LQKENI. The germline V and J ends were trimmed by 6 bases and 0 bases, with 14 bases remaining between them. The CDR3 nucleotides read TGTGCCAGCTCCGCACCGCAGGGCAACCAAGAGACCCAGTACTTC. It translates to CASSAPQGNQETQYF.

This chain uses TRBV18 with TRBJ2-1; TRBD2 aligns across 10 bases. V lost 2 bases, J lost 7 bases, and 11 bases stayed unmatched. The CDR3 loop spans 17 amino acids. Per the germline V gene, CDR1 is KGHSH and CDR2 is LQKENI. The CDR3 spells CASSPVASGRGRNEQFF. CDR3 in DNA: TGTGCCAGCTCACCAGTGGCTAGCGGGAGAGGTAGAAATGAGCAGTTCTTC.

The J gene is TRBJ2-7, the V gene TRBV13; the D gene is possibly TRBD2 (6 bases). Germline V gene data show CDR1 as PRHDT and CDR2 as FYEKMQ (reference sequence). Trimming cost V 5 bases and J 2 bases, with 19 bases left between them. This CDR3 region has 16 residues. CDR3 sequence: CASSPLVDSGPYEQYF. Written as DNA, the CDR3 is TGTGCCAGCAGCCCCCTGGTCGATAGCGGCCCCTACGAGCAGTACTTC.

This clone was seen more than once but under ten times. The chain recombines TRBV7-2 with TRBJ2-5, with 10 bases matching TRBD2. CDR3 length: 15 amino acids. Germline loops: CDR1 SGHTA, CDR2 FQGNSA. V gave up 2 bases and J gave up 0 bases; unmatched junction bases: 0. As DNA, the CDR3 is TGTGCCAGCAGCTTAACTAGCGGGGACCAAGAGACCCAGTACTTC. Protein sequence: CASSLTSGDQETQYF.

The gene calls are TRBV25-1 and TRBJ2-3; 9 positions match TRBD2. Trimming cost V 1 base and J 0 bases; bases outside gene matches: 8. This CDR3 contains 18 residues. CDR1 and CDR2 from the germline V gene are MGHDK and SYGVNS. CDR3 sequence (DNA): TGTGCCAGCAGTGAATCGGGAGGGACTAGCTGGAGCACAGATACGCAGTATTTT. Protein: CASSESGGTSWSTDTQYF.

The J gene is TRBJ2-5, the V gene TRBV2; tentatively, D is TRBD2 (5 bases). This CDR3 has 11 amino acids. V gave up 6 bases and J gave up 5 bases, with 7 bases separating them. The germline CDR1 and CDR2 sequences are SNHLY and FYNNEI. The CDR3 spells CASSWEETQYF. The CDR3 bases are TGTGCCAGCAGCTGGGAGGAGACCCAGTACTTC. The complete variable domain, with remaining parts taken from reference TRBV2 and TRBJ2-5, reads EPEVTQTPSHQVTQMGQEVILRCVPISNHLYFYWYRQILGQKVEFLVSFYNNEISEKSEIFDDQFSVERPDGSNFTLKIRSTKLEDSAMYFCASSWEETQYFGPGTRLLVL.

This clone was detected once. This chain joins TRBV28 and TRBJ1-5; no clear D. V lost 5 bases and J lost 5, with 7 bases in between. Germline CDR1 reads MDHEN; CDR2 reads SYDVKM. The CDR3 extends over 12 amino acids. This CDR3 is CASSPRYQPQHF. For the CDR3, the DNA is TGTGCCAGCAGTCCTAGGTATCAGCCCCAGCATTTT.

The CDR3 here is CASNSRQGTNIQYF. Written as DNA, the CDR3 is TGTGCCAGCAACTCGAGACAGGGGACAAACATTCAGTACTTC. V and J are TRBV28 and TRBJ2-4; the match to TRBD1 covers 8 bases. CDR1 is MDHEN, CDR2 SYDVKM, per germline. Germline trimming cut 7 bases from V and 6 bases from J; bases unmatched to any gene: 8. The CDR3 has 14 residues.